Presented here are 24 T cell receptor beta chains from one specimen sequenced in a study of T cell responses to AZD1222 COVID-19 vaccine. The data were produced by immunoSEQ multiplex PCR, yet TCRdb's version contains in-frame clones alone and is incomplete. The sample includes approximately 140,000 clones, 90% to 95% of them seen just once. The input for sequencing was peripheral blood, taken on day 0 of AZD1222 vaccination. The receptors come from an adult in good health.

V usage is TRBV19 and J usage is TRBJ1-2; 7 bases map to TRBD1. The ends lost 5 bases at V and 2 bases at J; junction bases unmatched: 8. The CDR3 extends over 15 amino acids. Germline V gives CDR1 LNHDA, CDR2 SQIVND (reference sequence). Here the CDR3 DNA reads TGTGCCAGTAGTTTCCCAAGGGGACAGAACTATGGCTACACCTTC. Its translation is CASSFPRGQNYGYTF.

The chain links TRBV3-1 (or the pseudogene TRBV3-2) to TRBJ2-5; 12 nucleotides match TRBD2. Germline trimming cut 1 base from V and 0 bases from J; bases unmatched to any gene: 3. The CDR3 sequence is 17 residues long. CDR1 is LGHDT, CDR2 YNNKEL, per germline (reference sequence). The CDR3 loop reads CASSQGRTSGNQETQYF. In nucleotides, the CDR3 is TGTGCCAGCAGCCAAGGACGGACTAGCGGGAACCAAGAGACCCAGTACTTC.

The chain employs TRBV12-3 or TRBV12-4 and TRBJ1-2; weak D call: TRBD1 (5 bases). The CDR3 totals 13 residues. V lost 6 bases and J lost 5, with 13 bases in between. As DNA, the CDR3 is TGTGCCAGCAGACCTCAGGGAGGTTATGGCTACACCTTC. This translates into CASRPQGGYGYTF.

The genes are TRBV7-2 and TRBJ2-7; 9 bases fit TRBD1. After removal of 5 bases from V and 2 bases from J, the junction contained 7 bases not matched to a gene. This CDR3 comprises 15 residues. Germline assignment: CDR1 SGHTA and CDR2 FQGNSA. The DNA of the CDR3 is TGTGCCAGCAGCCAAGGGACAGGGAGAACCTACGAGCAGTACTTC. It codes for CASSQGTGRTYEQYF.

The rearrangement links TRBV1 to TRBJ2-7; no check of the table's D call, TRBD2, against the DNA was made. TRBV1 is a documented pseudogene. The CDR3 consists of 15 residues. This CDR3 is CTSSQGTSGTGEQYF. DNA for the CDR3: TGCACCAGCAGCCAAGGGACTAGCGGGACGGGGGAGCAGTACTTC.

The J gene is TRBJ2-7, the V gene TRBV9; the match to TRBD1 covers 12 bases. Germline values: CDR1 SGDLS, CDR2 YYNGEE. V gave up 0 bases and J gave up 5 bases; unmatched junction bases: 6. The CDR3 sequence is 16 residues long. For the CDR3, the DNA is TGTGCCAGCAGCGTAGGGCCGGGACAGGGGGCCGACGAGCAGTACTTC. It translates to CASSVGPGQGADEQYF.

The V and J genes are TRBV9 and TRBJ2-5, with 8 bases aligning to TRBD1. V lost 4 bases, J lost 2 bases, and 4 bases stayed unmatched. There are 14 residues in the CDR3. The germline gives CDR1 SGDLS, CDR2 YYNGEE. CDR3 in DNA: TGTGCCAGCAGCCTAGGACAGGGACAAGAGACCCAGTACTTC. Amino acid sequence: CASSLGQGQETQYF.

Notes on this clone: Other DNA sequences within the sample encode an identical CDR3. This chain uses TRBV5-1 with TRBJ2-5, with TRBD1 matching 7 bases. After removal of 0 bases from V and 1 base from J, the junction contained 3 bases not matched to a gene. The CDR3 loop spans 15 amino acids. Germline V CDR1 and CDR2: SGHRS, YFSETQ. The CDR3 protein is CASSLGRGTQETQYF. CDR3 DNA: TGCGCCAGCAGCTTGGGCAGGGGGACCCAAGAGACCCAGTACTTC.

The CDR3 is CASSYALAKNIQYF. The CDR3 nucleotides read TGTGCCAGCAGCTATGCACTAGCCAAAAACATTCAGTACTTC. The chain combines TRBV7-9 with TRBJ2-4; D gene uncertain. Germline CDR1 reads SEHNR; CDR2 reads FQNEAQ (reference sequence). The V gene lost 4 bases and the J gene lost 0 bases, with 7 bases spanning the gap. The CDR3 loop spans 14 amino acids.

The rearrangement uses TRBV2 and TRBJ1-1; 12 nucleotides line up with TRBD1. Germline CDR1 is SNHLY and CDR2 is FYNNEI. This CDR3 is 14 amino acids long. V trimming: 4 bases; J trimming: 7 bases; junction bases outside the gene matches: 4. In DNA, the CDR3 is TGTGCCAGCAGTGTCGGGACAGGGGGCCTTGAAGCTTTCTTT. It translates to CASSVGTGGLEAFF.

The J gene is TRBJ2-7, the V gene TRBV15; perhaps TRBD1 as D (5 bases). V shed 2 bases and J shed 2 bases, with 10 bases lying between them. Germline V gene lookup returns CDR1 LNHNV and CDR2 YYDKDF (reference sequence). The CDR3 has 14 residues. As DNA, the CDR3 is TGTGCCACCAGCAGAATCAGGGAACCCTACGAGCAGTACTTC. Translated: CATSRIREPYEQYF.

The gene calls are TRBV5-6 and TRBJ2-1, with TRBD1 matching over 7 bases. The CDR3 sequence is 12 residues long. CDR1 is SGHDT and CDR2 is YYEEEE in the germline V gene. V lost 4 bases, J lost 11 bases, and 6 bases stayed unmatched. The CDR3 protein is CASSPLQGKQFF. For the CDR3, the DNA is TGTGCCAGCAGCCCATTACAGGGGAAGCAGTTCTTC.

The chain recombines TRBV7-3 with TRBJ2-2; 9 bases map to TRBD1. The CDR3 is made up of 17 amino acids. Trimming removed 5 bases from V and 3 bases from J; junction bases left unmatched: 10. Germline CDR1 reads SGHTA; CDR2 reads FQGTGA. DNA of the CDR3: TGTGCCAGCAGCCCCGGGACAGGGCAGGAGCACACCGGGGAGCTGTTTTTT. Protein product: CASSPGTGQEHTGELFF.

J is TRBJ2-7 and V is TRBV10-1, with D unresolved. The germline V and J ends were trimmed by 1 base and 2 bases, with 9 bases remaining between them. The germline gives CDR1 WNHNN, CDR2 SYGVQD (reference sequence). The CDR3 spans 14 residues. The CDR3 protein is CASSEWQVAYEQYF. Written as DNA, the CDR3 is TGCGCCAGCAGTGAGTGGCAGGTTGCCTACGAGCAGTACTTC.

Comment on this clone: The sample has other DNA sequences that encode this CDR3 too. The chain has TRBV5-1 and TRBJ1-3; D uncertain. Germline CDR1 is SGHRS and CDR2 is YFSETQ. V was clipped by 0 bases and J by 0 bases, with 7 bases between them. This CDR3 has 15 amino acids. Written as DNA, the CDR3 is TGCGCCAGCAGCTTGGGCGGCGTCTCTGGAAACACCATATATTTT. Protein: CASSLGGVSGNTIYF.

CDR3 protein: CASSSGQAPTYEQYF. In DNA, the CDR3 is TGTGCCAGCTCGTCGGGACAGGCCCCTACCTACGAGCAGTACTTC. V is TRBV9 and J is TRBJ2-7, with 8 bases that match TRBD1. Trimming took 7 bases from V and 2 from J; bases not matched to a gene: 11. The CDR3 has 15 amino acids. Germline CDR1 and CDR2: SGDLS and YYNGEE.

The J gene is TRBJ1-1, the V gene TRBV28; no reliable D call. Trimming removed 6 bases from V and 6 bases from J, with 20 bases in between. This CDR3 contains 15 residues. Germline lookup yields CDR1 MDHEN and CDR2 SYDVKM. CDR3 residues: CASRPHSQGHPEAFF. The CDR3 DNA follows: TGTGCCAGCAGACCACACTCGCAAGGGCATCCTGAAGCTTTCTTT.

The genes are TRBV6-5 and TRBJ1-2; D uncertain. The V end lost 0 bases, the J end lost 6 bases, and 11 bases lay between the germline ends. The CDR3 runs to 14 residues. From germline, CDR1 is MNHEY and CDR2 SVGAGI. CDR3 sequence: CASSYSDPGNGYTF. In nucleotides, the CDR3 is TGTGCCAGCAGTTACTCGGACCCTGGCAATGGCTACACCTTC.

This chain links TRBV13 with TRBJ1-2; TRBD1 matches 11 bases. Trimming at V came to 5 bases and at J to 4 bases, leaving 18 bases not matched to a gene. The length of the CDR3 is 19 residues. Germline V lookup: CDR1 PRHDT, CDR2 FYEKMQ (reference sequence). CDR3 sequence reads: CASSHRDRGGIFQVYGYTF. The CDR3 region has the DNA TGTGCCAGCAGCCACAGGGACAGGGGGGGAATTTTTCAAGTCTATGGCTACACCTTC. The variable domain in full, with the rest retrieved from reference TRBV13 and TRBJ1-2, is AAGVIQSPRHLIKEKRETATLKCYPIPRHDTVYWYQQGPGQDPQFLISFYEKMQSDKGSIPDRFSAQQFSDYHSELNMSSLELGDSALYFCASSHRDRGGIFQVYGYTFGSGTRLTVV.

The chain recombines TRBV6-1 with TRBJ1-1, with TRBD1 matching 10 bases. V trimming: 2 bases; J trimming: 7 bases; junction bases outside the gene matches: 4. Germline V gene lookup returns CDR1 MNHNS and CDR2 SASEGT. The CDR3 has 14 residues. CDR3 bases: TGTGCCAGCAGTGAATTGGGACAGGGGTTTGAAGCTTTCTTT. Encoded protein: CASSELGQGFEAFF.

The chain couples TRBV7-8 to TRBJ1-3; D gene unclear. The CDR3 has 15 residues. Germline CDR1 SGHVS, CDR2 FQNEAQ. Trimming removed 0 bases from V and 0 bases from J, with 6 bases in between. CDR3 amino acids: CASSLAGGSGNTIYF. The CDR3 bases are TGTGCCAGCAGCTTAGCGGGCGGCTCTGGAAACACCATATATTTT. The full variable domain, with the rest looked up from reference TRBV7-8 and TRBJ1-3, is GAGVSQSPRYKVAKRGQDVALRCDPISGHVSLFWYQQALGQGPEFLTYFQNEAQLDKSGLPSDRFFAERPEGSVSTLKIQRTQQEDSAVYLCASSLAGGSGNTIYFGEGSWLTVV.

The V call is TRBV3-1 (or the pseudogene TRBV3-2), the J call TRBJ1-4; TRBD1 might be the D (5 bases). Germline-derived CDR1 and CDR2 are LGHDT and YNNKEL (reference sequence). V shed 4 bases and J shed 8 bases, with 20 bases lying between them. This CDR3 region has 16 residues. CDR3 region: CASSPPGIGEEEKLFF. The CDR3, as DNA: TGTGCCAGCAGCCCTCCCGGGATAGGGGAGGAAGAAAAACTGTTTTTT.

The rearrangement links TRBV5-1 to TRBJ2-5, with 9 bases fitting TRBD1. V lost 3 bases to trimming and J lost 5 bases; unmatched junction nucleotides: 8. CDR3 length: 15 amino acids. The germline V gene encodes CDR1 SGHRS and CDR2 YFSETQ. The CDR3 region is CASSSTGTGWETQYF. CDR3 in DNA: TGCGCCAGCAGCTCCACGGGGACAGGGTGGGAGACCCAGTACTTC. The complete variable domain, with remaining parts taken from reference TRBV5-1 and TRBJ2-5, reads KAGVTQTPRYLIKTRGQQVTLSCSPISGHRSVSWYQQTPGQGLQFLFEYFSETQRNKGNFPGRFSGRQFSNSRSEMNVSTLELGDSALYLCASSSTGTGWETQYFGPGTRLLVL.

The chain employs TRBV7-9 and TRBJ2-7, with 10 bases identical to TRBD2. The CDR3 contains 15 residues. CDR1 and CDR2 from the germline V gene are SEHNR and FQNEAQ (reference sequence). V dropped 5 bases and J dropped 4; count of bases not matched to a gene: 8. The CDR3 nucleotides read TGTGCCAGCAGCCCTCTAGCGGGAGCTTCATACGAGCAGTACTTC. It codes for CASSPLAGASYEQYF.